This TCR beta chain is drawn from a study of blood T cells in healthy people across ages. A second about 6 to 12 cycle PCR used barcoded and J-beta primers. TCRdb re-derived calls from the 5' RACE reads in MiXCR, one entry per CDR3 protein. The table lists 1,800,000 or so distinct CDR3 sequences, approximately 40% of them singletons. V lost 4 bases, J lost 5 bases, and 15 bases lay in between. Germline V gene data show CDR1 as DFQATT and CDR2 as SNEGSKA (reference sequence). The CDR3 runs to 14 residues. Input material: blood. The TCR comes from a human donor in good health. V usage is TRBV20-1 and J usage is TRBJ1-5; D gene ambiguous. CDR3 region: CSANGGVWDQPQHF. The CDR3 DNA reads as TGCAGTGCTAATGGAGGTGTCTGGGATCAGCCCCAGCATTTT.